This TCR beta chain came from a study of technical replicates of blood from several donors (dated by TCRdb to between 2016 and 2019). The library was obtained by the immunoSEQ multiplex PCR assay. What TCRdb holds here is the immuneACCESS table cut down to in-frame rearrangements. Part of the clones is not present; checked against another copy, under half of the missing clones reflect an unresolved V gene, and the others are unexplained. This sample gives some 78,000 clones in total; about 92% of them show up just once. Of the sample, 0.35% to 0.45% falls within the top ten clones. Taken from the germline V gene, the CDR1 and CDR2 loops are MGHRA and YSYEKL. Unmatched junction bases come to 6, with V trimmed by 3 bases and J by 5 bases. The cysteine opens and the phenylalanine closes a CDR3 of 14 amino acids. Only the CDR3 region is kept as DNA, spanning 42 bases read in frame from base 1. As concerns this clone: Its antigen target is currently unknown. No per-base quality is available; no much larger clone lies one base away.

This receptor was identified in a human donor in good health. Sample: T cells isolated from PBMCs. The chain is made from TRBV4-1 and TRBJ1-2, and 7 junctional nucleotides match TRBD1. The CDR3 in this case is CASSQRQGDYGYTF. In nucleotides, the sequence is TGCGCCAGCAGCCAGAGACAGGGTGATTATGGCTACACCTTC.